The 2 T cell receptor beta chains below were found in one sample sequenced in a study of identical twins. Each CDR3 protein is one row after TCRdb ran MiXCR on the 5' RACE reads. The data show approximately 690,000 distinct CDR3 sequences, approximately 6.1% seen once. The sample consisted of naive T cells sorted from blood. These receptors were obtained from a man aged 18 to 29 in good health.

This clonotype has a count of ten or more. This chain joins TRBV5-1 and TRBJ2-1; perhaps TRBD2 as D (5 bases). The CDR3 is 16 residues long. Germline lookup yields CDR1 SGHRS and CDR2 YFSETQ. Trimming pared 0 bases from V and 2 bases from J, leaving 12 bases between. DNA for the CDR3: TGCGCCAGCAGCTTGGGATGGGGAGTCACCTACAATGAGCAGTTCTTC. Translation: CASSLGWGVTYNEQFF.

This clonotype was found many times. The chain links TRBV10-3 to TRBJ2-5; D gene uncertain. The V and J ends lost 0 bases and 1 base respectively, with 0 bases between them. This CDR3 contains 12 residues. Germline loops: CDR1 ENHRY, CDR2 SYGVKD. The CDR3 coding sequence is TGTGCCATCAGTGAGTCCCAAGAGACCCAGTACTTC. This translates into CAISESQETQYF.